The 17 T cell receptor beta chains presented below share a single source sample, sequenced in a study of T-cell memory formation after mild COVID-19. In TCRdb, the 5' RACE reads were re-called with MiXCR into one record per CDR3 protein. The sample carries about 400,000 distinct CDR3 sequences, roughly an eighth recorded once. The sample consisted of PBMCs or a T cell subset sorted from them (not recorded which). These receptors all stem from a man between 18 and 29 years old who had mild COVID-19 (a few samples of this study predate the infection). Cell type and time point are not known.

This clonotype was seen a handful of times. The chain uses TRBV7-8 and TRBJ1-6; possible D gene TRBD1, 6 bases. Germline V gene sequence: CDR1 SGHVS, CDR2 FQNEAQ. This CDR3 has 15 residues. V was trimmed by 3 bases and J by 7 bases, leaving 13 bases between them. CDR3 DNA sequence: TGTGCCAGCAGCTTGGGCCGGACAGCCAATTCACCCCTCCACTTT. Its protein is CASSLGRTANSPLHF.

This clonotype occurred many times. The chain joins TRBV7-2 to TRBJ2-5; D uncertain. The length of the CDR3 is 14 residues. Germline loops: CDR1 SGHTA, CDR2 FQGNSA. V was trimmed by 5 bases and J by 1 base, leaving 11 bases between them. DNA of the CDR3: TGTGCCAGCAGCCCTCGGTTGGCCCAAGAGACCCAGTACTTC. This codes for CASSPRLAQETQYF.

This clonotype was recorded a few times. The rearrangement uses TRBV12-5 and TRBJ2-1, with TRBD1 matching over 10 bases. Germline V gives CDR1 LGHNT, CDR2 FRNRAP. The CDR3 is 14 residues long. J gave up 7 bases and V 1 base, and 1 base lay outside the gene matches. The CDR3 bases are TGTGCTAGTGGTTTGGGGGGACAGGGGAATGAGCAGTTCTTC. It specifies CASGLGGQGNEQFF.

This sequence joins TRBV7-6 and TRBJ1-2; D ambiguous. Trimming left V 2 bases short and J 6 bases short, with 7 bases between. CDR1 and CDR2 (germline): SGHVS, FNYEAQ. The CDR3 loop spans 12 amino acids. The CDR3 bases are TGTGCCAGCAGCTTAAACGGCGATGGCTACACCTTC. Its protein product is CASSLNGDGYTF.

The V call is TRBV12-3 or TRBV12-4, the J call TRBJ2-7; 11 positions agree with TRBD2. V gave up 1 base and J gave up 3 bases; unmatched junction bases: 5. The CDR3 is made up of 16 amino acids. The CDR3 spells CASSLESSGGFYEQYF. The CDR3, as DNA: TGTGCCAGCAGTTTAGAATCTAGCGGGGGGTTCTACGAGCAGTACTTC.

This clonotype was detected only once. A junction boundary mismatches the germline segment, possibly from a read error. V gene TRBV7-3 combines with J gene TRBJ2-2; TRBD1 aligns across 8 bases. CDR1 and CDR2 (germline): SGHTA, FQGTGA. The CDR3 is 14 amino acids. This CDR3 reads CACSRQGYTGELFF. The CDR3 coding sequence is TGTGCCTGCAGTCGACAGGGGTACACCGGGGAGCTGTTTTTT.

The CDR3 spells CASSFPGREQYV. The CDR3 bases are TGTGCCAGCAGCTTCCCGGGGCGCGAGCAGTACGTC. The rearrangement links TRBV5-4 to TRBJ2-7; D may correspond to TRBD1 or TRBD2 (5 bases each). The CDR3 covers 12 residues. Trimming cost V 2 bases and J 6 bases, with 9 bases left between them. Germline lookup yields CDR1 SGHNT and CDR2 YYREEE (reference sequence).

The chain joins TRBV20-1 to TRBJ2-5, with TRBD2 matching 9 bases. Germline CDR1 DFQATT, CDR2 SNEGSKA (reference sequence). Unmatched junction bases numbered 6, after V lost 5 bases and J lost 5 bases. This CDR3 spans 13 amino acids. Written as DNA, the CDR3 is TGCAGTGCTGGGTCTAGCGGGGTGGAGACCCAGTACTTC. Translating it yields CSAGSSGVETQYF.

This clonotype appeared a few times. The J gene is TRBJ2-1, the V gene TRBV6-6, with D possibly TRBD2 on 5 matching bases. The CDR3 extends over 11 amino acids. Germline V lookup: CDR1 MNHNY, CDR2 SVGAGI (reference sequence). Trimming left V 7 bases short and J 5 bases short, with 6 bases between. CDR3 residues: CASKRDNEQFF. DNA for the CDR3: TGTGCCAGCAAGAGGGACAATGAGCAGTTCTTC.

A few counts support this clonotype. CDR3 residues: CASSPTGGYEAFF. The CDR3 DNA is TGCGCCAGCAGCCCGACAGGGGGCTATGAAGCTTTCTTT. V gene TRBV5-1 combines with J gene TRBJ1-1, with 10 nucleotides matching TRBD1. The germline V gene encodes CDR1 SGHRS and CDR2 YFSETQ. CDR3 length: 13 residues. Losses at the gene ends were 4 bases for V and 7 bases for J; bases not matched to a gene: 4.

This clonotype was counted a few times. This chain links TRBV7-2 with TRBJ1-4; D might be TRBD1 (6 bases). Germline CDR1 reads SGHTA; CDR2 reads FQGNSA. The CDR3 is made up of 16 amino acids. V was shortened by 2 bases and J by 1 base, with 11 bases between the two germline ends. This CDR3 reads CASSLPQGETNEKLFF. CDR3 in DNA: TGTGCCAGCAGCTTACCACAGGGAGAAACTAATGAAAAACTGTTTTTT. Full variable domain (outside the CDR3, taken from reference TRBV7-2 and TRBJ1-4): GAGVSQSPSNKVTEKGKDVELRCDPISGHTALYWYRQSLGQGLEFLIYFQGNSAPDKSGLPSDRFSAERTGGSVSTLTIQRTQQEDSAVYLCASSLPQGETNEKLFFGSGTQLSVL.

This clonotype occurred a few times. CDR3 amino acids: CASSPNGVSSQETQYF. The CDR3 DNA reads TGTGCCAGCAGTCCAAATGGGGTTAGCAGCCAAGAGACCCAGTACTTC. The chain has TRBV3-1 and TRBJ2-5; D remains unclear. V lost 6 bases and J lost 1, with 18 bases in between. Germline values: CDR1 LGHDT, CDR2 YNNKEL (reference sequence). This CDR3 region has 16 residues.

The sample holds a few counts of this clonotype. The chain uses TRBV27 and TRBJ2-3, with TRBD1 matching over 8 bases. Germline assignment: CDR1 MNHEY and CDR2 SMNVEV (reference sequence). J gave up 7 bases and V 5 bases, and 5 bases lay outside the gene matches. This CDR3 region has 13 residues. This CDR3 reads CASSVTGVHTQYF. The CDR3 region has the DNA TGTGCCAGCAGTGTGACAGGGGTGCATACGCAGTATTTT.

This clonotype was detected only a few times. The rearrangement uses TRBV5-1 and TRBJ1-3, with D unresolved. The CDR3 has 15 amino acids. Germline V lookup: CDR1 SGHRS, CDR2 YFSETQ. The V end was cut by 0 bases, the J end by 2 bases, with 9 bases between. The CDR3 region is CASSLGTSPGNTIYF. For the CDR3, the DNA is TGCGCCAGCAGCTTGGGTACCTCGCCTGGAAACACCATATATTTT.

This clonotype was counted a few times. The gene calls are TRBV6-1 and TRBJ1-2; a possible D gene is TRBD1 (5 bases). The germline V and J ends were trimmed by 6 bases and 3 bases, with 11 bases remaining between them. The CDR3 totals 13 residues. The germline V gene has CDR1 MNHNS and CDR2 SASEGT. CDR3 DNA sequence: TGTGCCAGCAGCGGGGGACTCGACTATGGCTACACCTTC. This codes for CASSGGLDYGYTF.

This clonotype was observed a handful of times. At one of its ends the junction is not consistent with the germline gene, which may arise from a read error. The V gene is TRBV7-7, the J gene TRBJ2-1; no definite D call. The CDR3 consists of 12 residues. In germline, CDR1 is SSHAT, CDR2 FNYEAQ (reference sequence). This CDR3 is CASSPLPYEQFF. In DNA, the CDR3 is TGTGCTAGCAGCCCGCTCCCGTATGAGCAGTTCTTC.

This clonotype was seen only a few times. V and J are TRBV6-5 and TRBJ1-1; a possible D gene is TRBD1 (6 bases). Trimming removed 6 bases at V and 1 base at J, with 18 bases between. Germline V gives CDR1 MNHEY, CDR2 SVGAGI. The CDR3 is made up of 16 amino acids. CDR3 DNA: TGTGCCAGCAGACGAATACCGACAGGAAAGAACACTGAAGCTTTCTTT. Translating gives CASRRIPTGKNTEAFF.